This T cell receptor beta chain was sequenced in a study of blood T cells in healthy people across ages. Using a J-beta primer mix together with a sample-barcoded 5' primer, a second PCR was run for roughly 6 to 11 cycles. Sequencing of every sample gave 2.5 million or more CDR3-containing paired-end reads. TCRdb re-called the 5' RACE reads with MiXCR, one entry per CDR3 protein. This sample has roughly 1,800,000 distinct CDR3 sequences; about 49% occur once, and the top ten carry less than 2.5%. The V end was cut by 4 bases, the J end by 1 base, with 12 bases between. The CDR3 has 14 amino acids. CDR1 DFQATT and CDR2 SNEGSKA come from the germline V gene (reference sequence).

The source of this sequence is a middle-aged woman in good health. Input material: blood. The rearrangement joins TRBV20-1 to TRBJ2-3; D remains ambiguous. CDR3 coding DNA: TGCAGTGCTAAGGACGTACTTCGCACAGATACGCAGTATTTT. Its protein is CSAKDVLRTDTQYF.